Listed below are T cell receptor beta chains from one sample, sequenced in a study of T cells after yellow fever vaccination. In TCRdb, the 5' RACE reads were re-called with MiXCR into one record per CDR3 protein. The table has some 500,000 distinct CDR3 sequences, approximately 12% seen once. The starting material was PBMCs, obtained on the day of the yellow fever booster vaccination. Source of these receptors: a man aged 30 to 39 who received the YFV17D yellow fever vaccine. Each CDR3 is given without its conserved first and last residue. The D gene is left open where the match is weak. Expanded clones get a size class; other rows say once, few or many, or leave the size out.

CDR3 length	D gene	clone size	V gene	J gene	CDR3 protein
13	.	.	TRBV19	TRBJ1-1	ASSIDLRGGTEAF
12	.	few	TRBV10-2	TRBJ2-7	ASSELGDSYEQY
12	TRBD1	.	TRBV29-1	TRBJ2-3	SVGGTGGADTQY
13	TRBD2	few	TRBV28	TRBJ2-2	ASSGAGGNTGELF
11	.	few	TRBV6-5	TRBJ2-5	ASSYWGTETQY
11	.	.	TRBV10-2	TRBJ2-7	ASRGPEWYEQY
13	.	few	TRBV10-2	TRBJ1-2	ASSDPPQGKYGYT
14	.	few	TRBV12-3/TRBV12-4	TRBJ2-3	ASSLAPPAYKDTQY
13	.	few	TRBV7-7	TRBJ2-5	ASSSQVGPEETQY
12	.	.	TRBV28	TRBJ1-2	ASASPASNYGYT
15	TRBD1	.	TRBV10-3	TRBJ2-1	AISEQRLTGDHNEQF
13	.	few	TRBV5-4	TRBJ2-3	ASSLNGANTDTQY
14	TRBD2	.	TRBV27	TRBJ2-7	ASSLTGTSRVYEQY
15	.	.	TRBV20-1	TRBJ2-3	SARGPLEGTLTDTQY
14	.	few	TRBV27	TRBJ2-7	ASSLRPAKYSYEQY
9	.	.	TRBV28	TRBJ2-7	ASSYFGEQY
14	TRBD2	once	TRBV3-1	TRBJ2-1	ASSHGLAGTFWEQF
10	.	few	TRBV3-1	TRBJ2-3	ASSRETDTQY
10	.	.	TRBV5-6	TRBJ2-1	ASKSPTVEQF
9	.	.	TRBV9	TRBJ1-1	ASRGTGEAF
10	.	.	TRBV20-1	TRBJ1-2	SASGQFYGYT
13	TRBD1	.	TRBV7-9	TRBJ2-3	ASSWDRGAPDTQY
10	.	.	TRBV20-1	TRBJ2-5	SARERDKTQY
13	.	few	TRBV7-9	TRBJ2-3	ASSPRVSGTDTQY
13	.	few	TRBV7-9	TRBJ1-6	ASSPTGGYNSPLH
11	.	.	TRBV29-1	TRBJ1-1	SVVHDLNTEAF
13	TRBD2	.	TRBV7-3	TRBJ2-3	ASSLSRERGDTQY
14	.	.	TRBV19	TRBJ2-6	ASSIQGQPGANVLT
13	TRBD2	.	TRBV9	TRBJ2-1	ASSVSGRAQGEQF
13	TRBD2	.	TRBV25-1	TRBJ2-7	ASSEAGRESYEQY
14	TRBD2	.	TRBV7-9	TRBJ2-1	ASSSFTGSGRNEQF
14	.	.	TRBV12-3/TRBV12-4	TRBJ2-5	ASSLKVGPGPETQY
12	.	few	TRBV11-2	TRBJ1-3	ASSFWGPGNTIY
10	.	.	TRBV11-2	TRBJ2-1	ASSLESLGQF
11	.	.	TRBV20-1	TRBJ2-5	SAPLSPQETQY
12	.	.	TRBV5-1	TRBJ1-1	ASSLVDLNTEAF
12	.	few	TRBV30	TRBJ1-1	AWSSGTVNTEAF
14	TRBD2	few	TRBV10-1	TRBJ2-1	ASSERAGVGYNEQF